This TCR beta chain originates from a study of Ad26.COV2.S vaccination and SARS-CoV-2 variants. Comment on this clone: Other DNA sequences within the sample encode an identical CDR3.

Clones were sequenced by immunoSEQ multiplex PCR, and TCRdb holds only the in-frame ones, with some missing. The repertoire consists of 240,000 or so clones, with 70% to 90% occurring once and the leading ten covering about 10%. The treatment here: roughly 20 received Ad26.COV2.S at low or high dose, single or two shots; about 5 received placebo; per-sample allocation not given. Collection of samples fell on day 63 after the first vaccine or placebo injection. The germline gives CDR1 ENHRY, CDR2 SYGVKD. This CDR3 region has 13 residues. The trim removed 6 bases at V and 1 base at J, leaving 0 bases unmatched.

Sequencing used peripheral blood, obtained in a trial of Ad26.COV2.S vaccine versus placebo. This TCR was sampled from a person between 18 and 65 years old who received the Ad26.COV2.S COVID-19 vaccine or a placebo. The chain uses TRBV10-3 and TRBJ2-3, with 8 bases identical to TRBD2. The CDR3 sequence: CAISGGGTDTQYF. The CDR3 DNA reads TGTGCCATCAGCGGGGGGGGCACAGATACGCAGTATTTT.